Sequencing of this TCR beta chain was carried out in a study of breast tumors, draining lymph nodes, adjacent tissues. Samples came from axillary lymph nodes draining the breast cancer. The germline CDR1 and CDR2 sequences are SGHTA and FQGTGA. The V and J ends lost 5 bases and 5 bases, in that order; junction bases with no gene match: 7. The CDR3 runs 15 residues. TCRdb ran MiXCR on the multiplex PCR reads and lists one entry per CDR3 protein. The profile shows around 110,000 distinct CDR3 sequences, approximately 28% of them singletons. About this clonotype: Its antigen is still unknown.

Study-level findings and limits: Tumors had less TCR diversity than lymph nodes, more than nontumor tissue. Tumor T cell lymph node origin was a supported hypothesis, not proven. Luminal-like breast cancer showed significantly greater tumor-nontumor repertoire similarity than basal-like breast cancer did. The data were judged consistent with most tumor T cells coming from lymph node and expanding in tumor.

The receptor's source is a female donor with breast cancer. Some clones in this sample may be carry-over from other donors' samples. The chain links TRBV7-3 to TRBJ1-5; 9 bases are a match to TRBD1. Sequenced: axillary lymph node tissue. The DNA of the CDR3 is TGTGCCAGCAGCCCCGGGACAGGGAACGATCAGCCCCAGCATTTT. It codes for CASSPGTGNDQPQHF.